This T cell receptor beta chain was sequenced in a study of blood T cells in healthy people across ages. Study-level results: Among long-lived donors, naive CD4+ cells were more numerous and diversity higher than in aged donors. CMV status of donors was not determined, possibly confounding expanded clonotype changes.

Through a sample-barcoded 5' primer and a J-beta primer mix, a second PCR was run for roughly 7 to 11 cycles. TCRdb reanalysed the 5' RACE reads using MiXCR and keeps one entry per CDR3 protein. The sample lists some 1.8 million distinct CDR3 sequences, approximately 39% occurring once. Approximately 9.6 milliliters of peripheral blood were drawn from each donor into EDTA-treated tubes. This clonotype was found a few times. The antigen is unknown. CDR3 length equals 16 residues. Trimming removed 0 bases at V and 5 bases at J, with 18 bases between. Germline V CDR1 and CDR2: DFQATT, SNEGSKA (reference sequence).

The specimen was blood. This rearrangement joins TRBV20-1 to TRBJ2-3; tentatively, D is TRBD1 or TRBD2 (5 bases each). The clonotype comes from a human donor in good health. The CDR3 sequence: CSARELRGAYVDTQYF. In DNA, the CDR3 is TGCAGTGCTAGAGAATTGAGAGGGGCGTATGTAGATACGCAGTATTTT.